Here is one T cell receptor beta chain with its context. Its antigen is unknown. Base qualities are missing; no much larger clone stands one base away. Library generation was performed with the immunoSEQ multiplex PCR assay. Rearranged TCR beta chain sequences were amplified with the hsTCRB Kit following the manufacturer's protocol. An Illumina MiSeq was used to sequence the TCRB libraries. The paper's data handling went like this. The kit vendor's proprietary platform handled demultiplexing, trimming and gene mapping. TCRdb obtained this table from immuneACCESS and retained in-frame rearrangements with V and J assigned. These tables miss some clones; where compared with another copy, unresolved V genes account for less than half of the shortfall, and the remainder is unexplained. V and J calls plus clone size are reproduced from that table; the DNA served to infer D and trimming. Within this sample are about 46,000 clones, with around 92% of them counted one time only. The ten most abundant clones make up roughly 2.4% of the sample.

This specimen's time point label, per the study, means: week 35, safety follow-up. A 20-mer mutant IDH1 peptide at 300 micrograms in Montanide made up each vaccine dose, which was injected subcutaneously together with topical imiquimod. Patients were given eight vaccinations, in weeks 1, 3, 5, 7, 11, 15, 19 and 23, which matched visits V03 through V10. Donors had newly diagnosed WHO grade 3 or 4 IDH1-mutant astrocytomas with loss of nuclear ATRX. The samples were drawn from NOA16, a multicentre, single-arm, open-label phase I trial in Germany that tested a mutant IDH1 peptide vaccine in humans for the first time. Genomic DNA for TCRB sequencing was extracted from EDTA blood using the DNeasy Blood and Tissue Kit. These data originate in a study of a mutant IDH1 vaccine in newly diagnosed glioma (dated by TCRdb to the early 2020s). About the investigation overall: Vaccination was initiated 4-6 weeks after radiotherapy alone, or concurrently with temozolomide cycles in the chemotherapy-containing groups. Six visits were used for peripheral blood collection: V03 (baseline), V05, V07, V10, V12 and V13. Prior to enrollment, standard therapy consisting of radiotherapy alone, temozolomide alone, or radiochemotherapy with temozolomide had been administered to patients, with the combination being received by most patients. The roughly 33 treated patients were approximately 62% male and about 40% female, with a mean age of approximately 38 years. Longitudinal TCRB deep sequencing was performed for fewer than 30 treated patients wherever samples were available for exploratory analyses. The week-35 safety follow-up was designated visit V12, and the week-47 end of study was designated visit V13. Overall study outcomes, separate from this receptor: Availability determined which PBMC samples were chosen for TCRB deep sequencing. According to the authors, sample limitations meant that analyses of patient blood samples could not be reproduced. No apparent relationship was observed between pseudoprogression and alterations in the top peripheral T cell clonotypes detected by TCRB sequencing. Immune responses induced by the vaccine were seen in roughly 95% of patients across multiple MHC alleles.

The V and J ends are trimmed by 4 bases and 4 bases, leaving 20 bases between them. CDR1 and CDR2, looked up from the germline V gene, are MDHEN and SYDVKM. Spanning cysteine to phenylalanine, the CDR3 consists of 17 amino acids. The only DNA kept is the CDR3, 51 bases in frame from the first base. This material consisted of PBMCs, taken from a glioma patient whose treatment included an IDH1 peptide vaccine. This chain joins TRBV28 to TRBJ1-5; TRBD1 is a weak D gene call, 6 bases matching. The TCR was taken from a man aged 50 to 60 with glioma. The CDR3 reads as follows: CASSYHAIQGVNQPQHF. The bases read TGTGCCAGCAGTTACCACGCGATACAGGGTGTTAATCAGCCCCAGCATTTT.